The subject of this entry is one TCR beta chain. Its antigen has not been determined. Base qualities are missing; no much larger clone stands one base away. The QIAGEN blood and tissue kit was used to extract genomic DNA from sorted cells, and the DNA was quantified on a NanoDrop 1000. Using multiplex PCR of genomic DNA, the immunoSEQ platform deep sequenced and quantified the TCR alpha and beta chains. In the original analysis: TCR sequences were annotated using IMGT gene and region definitions. Out-of-frame rearrangements served as a stand-in for the preselection repertoire and were compared with in-frame clonotypes. The iCHAO1 estimator supplied with the immunoSEQ platform was used to estimate repertoire size. A Gini index, which is based on the Lorenz curve, was applied to in-frame amino acid clonotypes to measure clonal inequality. The intersect function of the R package tcR was used to count shared clonotypes, and the Jaccard index was used to score similarity. V, J and V-J usage frequencies went into a principal component analysis run with the R prcomp function, with no normalization applied. Sourced from immuneACCESS, this table was stored by TCRdb with only in-frame sequences that have V and J called. A share of the clones is absent; for the studies checked, an unresolved V gene accounts for under half, and the remainder has no known explanation. V, J and clone size reflect that table, while D and trimming were determined from the DNA. In this sample the table shows about 81,000 clones, about 94% of which occur a single time. 1.1% to 1.5% of the sample goes to the ten largest clones.

This sample stems from a study of human versus mouse CDR3 diversity and MHC coevolution (dated by TCRdb to the late 2010s). Turning to the overall study: The immunoSEQ assay was reported to detect one in 200,000 T cells and to minimize multiplex PCR amplification bias. Across the mouse and human samples, each sample yielded between about 5.5 x 10^6 and 1.7 x 10^7 valid reads. Repertoires of human naive CD4 T cells were used as a reference for TCR selection on multiple MHC II alleles and were compared against human-TCR-locus transgenic mice carrying single MHC II. The human cohort was made up of three healthy volunteer blood donors, who at collection were aged 30 to 40, 40 to 50 and 60 to 69, one donor in each range.

The full study reports these points: Among all compared groups, most of the three human donors had the lowest clonal inequality scores. On average, humans had more CDR3 deletions and insertions than mice did, pointing to greater exonuclease and TdT activity. Repertoire diversity was not considered directly comparable between humans and mice because human T cells were selected on a handful of MHC II alleles. The largest TCR beta repertoire, roughly 1.5 million clonotypes, was estimated by iCHAO1 for humans, a finding likely attributable to selection by multiple MHC II molecules.

The CDR3 has 14 amino acids, counting the end cysteine and phenylalanine. CDR3 DNA is the only sequence kept; it has 42 bases, read in frame from the first base. V loses 5 bases, J loses 2 bases, and the germline ends lie 10 bases apart. As encoded in the germline V gene, CDR1 is SGHVS while CDR2 is FQNEAQ. Fluorescence-activated cell sorting was used to pull naive CD4 T cells, meaning cells that were CD45RO-negative and CD62L-positive, out of the PBMCs. From each donor, about 50 ml of fresh peripheral blood was taken, and Ficoll density centrifugation was then used to isolate PBMCs. All samples were sorted on a FACSAria III instrument and reached purity above 90%.

Source material: naive CD4+ T cells from blood. The cell subset or site label for this specimen denotes: CD45RO-negative CD62L-positive naive CD4 T cells. The receptor was isolated from a person aged 25 to 69 in good health. The rearrangement joined TRBV7-8 to TRBJ1-5, and TRBD1 may be the D gene, going by 6 matching bases. The bases are TGTGCCAGCAGCCCCCCAGGGGGCAATCAGCCCCAGCATTTT. Translation gives CASSPPGGNQPQHF.